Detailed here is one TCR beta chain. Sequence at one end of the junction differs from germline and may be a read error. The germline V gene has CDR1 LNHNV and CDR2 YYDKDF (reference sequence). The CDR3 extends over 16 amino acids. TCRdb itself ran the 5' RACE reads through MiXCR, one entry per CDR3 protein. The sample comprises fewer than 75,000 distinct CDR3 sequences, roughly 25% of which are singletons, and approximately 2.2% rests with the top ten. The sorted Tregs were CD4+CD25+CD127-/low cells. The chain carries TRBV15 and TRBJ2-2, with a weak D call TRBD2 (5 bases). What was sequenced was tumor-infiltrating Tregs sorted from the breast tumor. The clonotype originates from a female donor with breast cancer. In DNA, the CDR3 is TGTGCCACCAGCGGAGATCGAGGGCCACCGGGAGGGGAGCTGTTTTTT. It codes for CATSGDRGPPGGELFF.